The present T cell receptor (beta chain) was sequenced within a study of long-term antiretroviral therapy in people with HIV. Overall study findings and caveats: After ART, diversity increased yet remained lower than transplant donor controls.

The germline CDR1 and CDR2 sequences are MNHEY and SVGAGI. The CDR3 is 13 residues long. V dropped 6 bases and J dropped 4; count of bases not matched to a gene: 4. On this clone: Its antigen is not known.

One or more pre-ART and two or more post-ART PBMC samples were available from each donor. Runs used v3.0 of the immunoSEQ assay and were done at survey level. The assay was immunoSEQ multiplex PCR, and TCRdb's table has in-frame clones only and misses some. The sample includes 20,000 to 30,000 clones, just under 85% of them seen just once. The clonotype comes from a man between 25 and 39 years old with HIV. The chain has TRBV6-5 and TRBJ1-2; TRBD1 aligns across 8 bases. The input for sequencing was unsorted PBMCs, taken 0.7 years before starting antiretroviral therapy. The CDR3 coding sequence is TGTGCCAGCAGACGACAGGGGTCCTATGGCTACACCTTC. This codes for CASRRQGSYGYTF.